This record looks at one TCR beta chain sequence and its context. The source of the sample is a study of regulatory T cells in long-lasting Graves disease. Time point here: newly diagnosed GD, antithyroid drugs for less than 3 months. Scientists built the TCR library using RNA that was extracted from PBMCs. Per American Thyroid Association guidelines, Graves' disease was diagnosed. Collection of peripheral blood (about 10 milliliters) was done using EDTA tubes. Investigators prepared the TCR beta libraries by applying iRepertoire HTBI primers and Arm-PCR of CDR3 regions. TCRdb reanalysed the multiplex PCR reads using MiXCR and keeps one entry per CDR3 protein. The sample comprises about 540,000 distinct CDR3 sequences, approximately 15% of which are singletons, and over 7.5% rests with the top ten. Trimming shortened V by 2 bases and J by 4 bases, and 14 bases separated the two germline ends. Germline loops: CDR1 SGHTA, CDR2 FQGNSA. The CDR3 sequence is 15 residues long.

These data also featured in a second study, about T cells in Graves' hyperthyroidism and ophthalmopathy. Per that paper: Diagnosis rested on symptoms, serum thyroxine and TRAb, thyroid ultrasound, and orbital computed tomography.

The chain carries TRBV7-2 and TRBJ2-5, with D tentatively TRBD1 or TRBD2 (5 bases each). The sequence derives from a man in his thirties or forties with Graves disease. The source was peripheral blood mononuclear cells (PBMCs), collected at new diagnosis, from a patient treated with antithyroid drugs. CDR3 sequence: CASSLSQGRGETQYF. CDR3 DNA sequence: TGTGCCAGCAGCTTAAGTCAGGGACGGGGAGAGACCCAGTACTTC.